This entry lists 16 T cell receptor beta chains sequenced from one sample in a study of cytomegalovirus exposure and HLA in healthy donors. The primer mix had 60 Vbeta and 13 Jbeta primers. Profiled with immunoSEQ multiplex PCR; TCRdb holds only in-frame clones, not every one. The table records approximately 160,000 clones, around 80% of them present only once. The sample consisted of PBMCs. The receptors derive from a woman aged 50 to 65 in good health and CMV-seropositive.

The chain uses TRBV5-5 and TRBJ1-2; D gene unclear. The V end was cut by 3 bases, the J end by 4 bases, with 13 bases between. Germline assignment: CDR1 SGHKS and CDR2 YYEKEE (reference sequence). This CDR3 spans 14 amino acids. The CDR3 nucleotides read TGTGCCAGCAGCTCATCAGGAGGTGTCTATGGCTACACCTTC. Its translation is CASSSSGGVYGYTF.

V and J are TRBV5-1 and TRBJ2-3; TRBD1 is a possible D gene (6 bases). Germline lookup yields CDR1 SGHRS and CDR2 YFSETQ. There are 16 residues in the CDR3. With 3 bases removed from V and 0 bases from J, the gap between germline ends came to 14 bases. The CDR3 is CASSSKWTESTDTQYF. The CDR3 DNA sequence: TGCGCCAGCAGCTCTAAGTGGACAGAGAGCACAGATACGCAGTATTTT.

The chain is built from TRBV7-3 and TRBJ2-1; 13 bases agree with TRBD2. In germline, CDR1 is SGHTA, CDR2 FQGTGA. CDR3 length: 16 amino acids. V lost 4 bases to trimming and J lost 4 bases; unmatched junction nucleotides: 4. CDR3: CASSSWTSGSYNEQFF. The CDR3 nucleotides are TGTGCCAGCAGCTCCTGGACTAGCGGGAGTTACAATGAGCAGTTCTTC.

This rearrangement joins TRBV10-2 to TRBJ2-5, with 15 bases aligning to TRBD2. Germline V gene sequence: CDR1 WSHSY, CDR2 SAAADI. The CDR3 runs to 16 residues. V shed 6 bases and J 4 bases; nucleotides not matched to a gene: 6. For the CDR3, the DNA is TGCGCCAGCAGCCGGGGACTAGCGGGGGGAGGAGAGACCCAGTACTTC. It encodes CASSRGLAGGGETQYF.

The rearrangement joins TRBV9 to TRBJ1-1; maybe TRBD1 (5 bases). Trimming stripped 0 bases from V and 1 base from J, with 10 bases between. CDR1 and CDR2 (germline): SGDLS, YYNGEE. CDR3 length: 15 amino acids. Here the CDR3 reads CASSVVWDSNTEAFF. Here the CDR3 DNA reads TGTGCCAGCAGCGTAGTGTGGGACTCGAACACTGAAGCTTTCTTT.

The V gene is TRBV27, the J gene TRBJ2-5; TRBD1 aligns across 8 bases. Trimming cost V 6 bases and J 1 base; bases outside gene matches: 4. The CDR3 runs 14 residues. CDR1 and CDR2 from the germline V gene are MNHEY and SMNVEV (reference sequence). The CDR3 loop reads CASREGQGQETQYF. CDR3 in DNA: TGTGCCAGCAGGGAAGGACAGGGCCAAGAGACCCAGTACTTC.

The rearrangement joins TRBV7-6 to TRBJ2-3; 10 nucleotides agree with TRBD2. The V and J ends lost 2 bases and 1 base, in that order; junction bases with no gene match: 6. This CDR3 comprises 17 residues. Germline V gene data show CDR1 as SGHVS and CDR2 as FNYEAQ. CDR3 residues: CASSLLATSGGTDTQYF. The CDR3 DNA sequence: TGTGCCAGCAGCTTACTTGCTACTAGCGGGGGCACAGATACGCAGTATTTT.

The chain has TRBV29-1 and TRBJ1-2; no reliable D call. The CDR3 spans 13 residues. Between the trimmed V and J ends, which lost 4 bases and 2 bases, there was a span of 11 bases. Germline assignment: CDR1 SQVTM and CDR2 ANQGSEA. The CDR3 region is CSVARVGNYGYTF. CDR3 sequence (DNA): TGCAGCGTTGCTCGGGTCGGAAACTATGGCTACACCTTC.

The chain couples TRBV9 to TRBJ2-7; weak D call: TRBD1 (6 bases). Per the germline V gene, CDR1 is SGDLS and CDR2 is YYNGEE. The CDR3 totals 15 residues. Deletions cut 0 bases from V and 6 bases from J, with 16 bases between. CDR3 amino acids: CASSVDGQGLGEQYF. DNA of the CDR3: TGTGCCAGCAGCGTAGATGGGCAGGGGTTAGGCGAGCAGTACTTC.

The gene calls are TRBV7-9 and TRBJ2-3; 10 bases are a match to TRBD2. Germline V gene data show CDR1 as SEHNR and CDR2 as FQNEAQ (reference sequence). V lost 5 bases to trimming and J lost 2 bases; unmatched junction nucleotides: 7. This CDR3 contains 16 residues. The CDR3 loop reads CASSPPGLAATDTQYF. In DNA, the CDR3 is TGTGCCAGCAGCCCTCCCGGACTAGCGGCCACAGATACGCAGTATTTT.

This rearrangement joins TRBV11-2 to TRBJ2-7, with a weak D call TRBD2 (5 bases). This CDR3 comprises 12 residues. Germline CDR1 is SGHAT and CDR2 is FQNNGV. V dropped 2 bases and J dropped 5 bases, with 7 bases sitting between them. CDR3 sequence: CASSLSGNEQYF. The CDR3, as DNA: TGTGCCAGCAGCTTATCGGGAAACGAGCAGTACTTC.

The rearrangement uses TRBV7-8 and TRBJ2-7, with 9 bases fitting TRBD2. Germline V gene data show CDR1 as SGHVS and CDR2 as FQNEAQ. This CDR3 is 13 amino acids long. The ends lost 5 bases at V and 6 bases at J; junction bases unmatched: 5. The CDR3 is CASSPGLASEQYF. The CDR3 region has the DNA TGTGCCAGCAGCCCGGGACTAGCTAGCGAGCAGTACTTC. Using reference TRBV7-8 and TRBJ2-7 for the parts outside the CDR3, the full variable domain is GAGVSQSPRYKVAKRGQDVALRCDPISGHVSLFWYQQALGQGPEFLTYFQNEAQLDKSGLPSDRFFAERPEGSVSTLKIQRTQQEDSAVYLCASSPGLASEQYFGPGTRLTVT.

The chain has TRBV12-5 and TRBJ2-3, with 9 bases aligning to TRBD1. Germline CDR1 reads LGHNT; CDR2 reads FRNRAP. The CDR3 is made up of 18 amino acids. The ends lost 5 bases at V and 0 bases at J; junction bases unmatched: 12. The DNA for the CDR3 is TGTGCTAGTGGTCCGGGACAGGGTTTGCGATCGAGCACAGATACGCAGTATTTT. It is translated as CASGPGQGLRSSTDTQYF.

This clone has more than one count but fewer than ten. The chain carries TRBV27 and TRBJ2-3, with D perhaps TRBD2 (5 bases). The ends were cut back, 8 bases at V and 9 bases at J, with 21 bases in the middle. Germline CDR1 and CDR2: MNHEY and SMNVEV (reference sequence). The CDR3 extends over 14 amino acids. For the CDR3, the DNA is TGTGCCAGCTCGGGGTTGAGAGGCGGCGGGACGCAGTATTTT. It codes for CASSGLRGGGTQYF.

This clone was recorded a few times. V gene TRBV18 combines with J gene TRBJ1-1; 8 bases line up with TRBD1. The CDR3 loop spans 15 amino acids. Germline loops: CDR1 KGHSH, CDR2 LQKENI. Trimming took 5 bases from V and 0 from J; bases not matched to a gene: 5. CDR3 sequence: CASSATGGMNTEAFF. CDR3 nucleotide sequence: TGTGCCAGCTCAGCTACAGGGGGTATGAACACTGAAGCTTTCTTT.

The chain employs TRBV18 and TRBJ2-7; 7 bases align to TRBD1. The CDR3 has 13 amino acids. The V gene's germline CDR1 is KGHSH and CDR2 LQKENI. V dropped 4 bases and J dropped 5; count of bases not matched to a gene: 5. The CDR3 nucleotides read TGTGCCAGCTCACAGGGGGCCGGGAACGAGCAGTACTTC. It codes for CASSQGAGNEQYF. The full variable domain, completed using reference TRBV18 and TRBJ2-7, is NAGVMQNPRHLVRRRGQEARLRCSPMKGHSHVYWYRQLPEEGLKFMVYLQKENIIDESGMPKERFSAEFPKEGPSILRIQQVVRGDSAAYFCASSQGAGNEQYFGPGTRLTVT.